A single sample is the source of the 22 T cell receptor beta chains below, sequenced in a study of T cells in Graves' hyperthyroidism and ophthalmopathy. Amplified TCR beta CDR3 regions derived from RNA transcripts. An initial round of RT-PCR targeting the TCR CDR3 relied on the HTBI primer set. TCRdb fed the multiplex PCR reads into MiXCR, producing one record per CDR3 protein. The sample shows roughly 570,000 distinct CDR3 sequences, roughly 50% of them seen only once. Sequences were obtained from peripheral blood or thyroid tissue (not recorded which). These receptors were taken from an adult woman with Graves' disease, either hyperthyroidism or ophthalmopathy (not recorded which).

This clonotype was seen repeatedly, ten times or more. This chain links TRBV2 with TRBJ2-7; D gene ambiguous. Germline V lookup: CDR1 SNHLY, CDR2 FYNNEI. The CDR3 contains 12 residues. Between the trimmed V and J ends, which lost 7 bases and 4 bases, there was a span of 11 bases. CDR3 bases: TGTGCCAGCACCGTGGTAGGTTACGAGCAGTACTTC. Translated: CASTVVGYEQYF.

The chain recombines TRBV6-1 with TRBJ2-5; D possibly corresponds to TRBD2 (6 bases). The CDR3 is 14 residues long. V shed 5 bases and J shed 4 bases, with 14 bases lying between them. CDR1 MNHNS and CDR2 SASEGT come from the germline V gene. The CDR3 nucleotides read TGTGCCAGCAGTCGGGACTCAGGGACAGAGACCCAGTACTTC. Residues: CASSRDSGTETQYF.

At least ten counts were recorded for this clonotype. The chain combines TRBV5-1 with TRBJ2-2; D is perhaps TRBD2 (5 bases). The CDR3 is 13 residues long. CDR1 is SGHRS and CDR2 is YFSETQ in the germline V gene. Trimming left V 7 bases short and J 1 base short, with 8 bases between. The CDR3 here is CASGLLNTGELFF. The CDR3 coding sequence is TGCGCCAGCGGACTCTTGAACACCGGGGAGCTGTTTTTT.

The chain employs TRBV12-3 or TRBV12-4 and TRBJ2-7; D possibly corresponds to TRBD2 (5 bases). V was trimmed by 4 bases and J by 5 bases, leaving 12 bases between them. The CDR3 sequence is 13 residues long. In DNA form, the CDR3 reads TGTGCCAGCAGTTACACGGGGATCGACGAGCAGTACTTC. Its protein product is CASSYTGIDEQYF.

Turning to this clonotype: A single base separates this from a much larger clone, so it may be a read error. The rearrangement joins TRBV6-5 to TRBJ1-5, with D possibly TRBD1 on 6 matching bases. V lost 7 bases and J lost 3, with 16 bases in between. CDR3 length equals 15 residues. CDR1 and CDR2 from the germline V gene are MNHEY and SVGAGI. The DNA for the CDR3 is TGTGCCAGCACCCCACAGGGCTGGTACAATCAGCCCCAGCATTTT. This sequence encodes CASTPQGWYNQPQHF.

The V call is TRBV19, the J call TRBJ1-4; D unclear. Germline V lookup: CDR1 LNHDA, CDR2 SQIVND (reference sequence). CDR3 size: 12 residues. Trimming stripped 5 bases from V and 6 bases from J, with 7 bases between. In DNA form, the CDR3 reads TGTGCCAGTAGTGCTCAGGATGAAAAACTGTTTTTT. Its translation: CASSAQDEKLFF.

The table lists this clonotype with many counts. V and J are TRBV29-1 and TRBJ2-7; 9 bases are a match to TRBD2. The germline V gene encodes CDR1 SQVTM and CDR2 ANQGSEA. The CDR3 contains 15 residues. Trimming removed 4 bases from V and 7 bases from J; junction bases left unmatched: 14. Written as DNA, the CDR3 is TGCAGCGTTGTGGTTAGGGCGGGAGGGCGATGGGAGCAGTACTTC. As protein: CSVVVRAGGRWEQYF.

This clonotype occurred many times. This chain links TRBV5-1 with TRBJ2-5, with D possibly matching TRBD2 (6 bases). Per germline, CDR1 SGHRS and CDR2 YFSETQ. V lost 5 bases, J lost 5 bases, and 16 bases lay in between. The CDR3 is 14 residues long. The CDR3 is CASSSAGRYETQYF. CDR3 coding DNA: TGCGCCAGCAGTTCGGCCGGGAGATATGAGACCCAGTACTTC. The whole variable domain, remainder taken from reference TRBV5-1 and TRBJ2-5, is KAGVTQTPRYLIKTRGQQVTLSCSPISGHRSVSWYQQTPGQGLQFLFEYFSETQRNKGNFPGRFSGRQFSNSRSEMNVSTLELGDSALYLCASSSAGRYETQYFGPGTRLLVL.

The chain couples TRBV12-3 or TRBV12-4 to TRBJ2-7; 12 bases map to TRBD1. The CDR3 has 15 residues. V dropped 5 bases and J dropped 7; count of bases not matched to a gene: 9. CDR3 nucleotide sequence: TGTGCCAGCAGTCCGAAGGGACAGGGGGCCGTTGAGCAGTACTTC. It yields the protein CASSPKGQGAVEQYF.

The V call is TRBV7-6, the J call TRBJ2-7, with D possibly matching TRBD1 (5 bases). Looked up from germline, CDR1 is SGHVS and CDR2 is FNYEAQ. Trimming stripped 3 bases from V and 6 bases from J, with 12 bases between. The CDR3 contains 13 residues. In nucleotides, the CDR3 is TGTGCCAGCAGCTTTAAACAGGTTGGCGAGCAGTACTTC. Its protein is CASSFKQVGEQYF. The full variable domain, completed using reference TRBV7-6 and TRBJ2-7, is GAGVSQSPRYKVTKRGQDVALRCDPISGHVSLYWYRQALGQGPEFLTYFNYEAQQDKSGLPNDRFSAERPEGSISTLTIQRTEQRDSAMYRCASSFKQVGEQYFGPGTRLTVT.

This clonotype was observed at least ten times. The gene calls are TRBV20-1 and TRBJ2-5; 7 nucleotides line up with TRBD2. The CDR3 is made up of 14 amino acids. Germline values: CDR1 DFQATT, CDR2 SNEGSKA (reference sequence). Trimming took 2 bases from V and 5 from J; bases not matched to a gene: 8. CDR3 sequence (DNA): TGCAGTGCTAGATCCGGCGGGAGAGGCGAGACCCAGTACTTC. Translating gives CSARSGGRGETQYF.

This chain joins TRBV2 and TRBJ2-2; no clear D. Germline loops: CDR1 SNHLY, CDR2 FYNNEI. With 4 bases removed from V and 7 bases from J, the gap between germline ends came to 4 bases. The CDR3 is 11 residues long. Written as DNA, the CDR3 is TGTGCCAGCAGTGTACGCGGGGAGCTGTTTTTT. It encodes CASSVRGELFF.

The rearrangement uses TRBV20-1 and TRBJ2-5; TRBD2 aligns across 13 bases. V lost 6 bases, J lost 5 bases, and 3 bases stayed unmatched. This CDR3 region has 13 residues. The V gene's germline CDR1 is DFQATT and CDR2 SNEGSKA (reference sequence). CDR3 region: CSAATSGRETQYF. The CDR3 DNA reads as TGCAGTGCCGCGACTAGCGGGAGGGAGACCCAGTACTTC.

There are many counts of this clonotype. This chain joins TRBV3-1 and TRBJ2-5, with D maybe TRBD2 (6 bases). CDR1 LGHDT and CDR2 YNNKEL come from the germline V gene (reference sequence). The V end lost 1 base, the J end lost 2 bases, and 14 bases lay between the germline ends. This CDR3 region has 16 residues. The chain's CDR3 is CASSQASGSAQETQYF. The CDR3 DNA reads TGTGCCAGCAGCCAAGCGAGCGGGTCCGCGCAAGAGACCCAGTACTTC.

This clonotype was observed many times. The V call is TRBV5-1, the J call TRBJ1-6; D is uncertain. CDR1 and CDR2 from the germline V gene are SGHRS and YFSETQ. Trimming left V 0 bases short and J 4 bases short, with 5 bases between. The CDR3 spans 14 residues. The chain's CDR3 is CASSLVSYNSPLHF. Written as DNA, the CDR3 is TGCGCCAGCAGCTTGGTGTCGTATAATTCACCCCTCCACTTT.

A single count supports this clonotype. The V call is TRBV10-3, the J call TRBJ1-5; D is possibly TRBD1 (6 bases). The length of the CDR3 is 14 residues. Deletions cut 5 bases from V and 6 bases from J, with 14 bases between. Germline V lookup: CDR1 ENHRY, CDR2 SYGVKD. The CDR3 here is CAISTQGPGQPQHF. CDR3 DNA sequence: TGTGCCATCAGTACACAGGGACCAGGTCAGCCCCAGCATTTT.

CDR3 nucleotide sequence: TGTGCCAGCAGCATCCGACAGGGGATAAGGGAGACCCAGTACTTC. Its translation is CASSIRQGIRETQYF. The genes are TRBV7-2 and TRBJ2-5, with TRBD1 identical over 8 bases. This CDR3 is built from 15 residues. V gave up 5 bases and J gave up 5 bases; unmatched junction bases: 10. The germline CDR1 and CDR2 sequences are SGHTA and FQGNSA.

This clonotype was detected ten times or more. The chain is built from TRBV2 and TRBJ1-5; 8 positions match TRBD1. The CDR3 covers 15 residues. V lost 6 bases and J lost 2; bases outside the gene matches: 6. CDR1 is SNHLY and CDR2 is FYNNEI in the germline V gene. CDR3 amino acids: CASRRDRGRNQPQHF. In DNA, the CDR3 is TGTGCCAGCAGACGCGACAGGGGACGCAATCAGCCCCAGCATTTT.

There are many counts of this clonotype. J is TRBJ1-5 and V is TRBV15; no definite D call. V was clipped by 1 base and J by 6 bases, with 7 bases between them. Looked up from germline, CDR1 is LNHNV and CDR2 is YYDKDF (reference sequence). This CDR3 region has 13 residues. The CDR3, as DNA: TGTGCCACCAGCAGAGGAAGTAGTCAGCCCCAGCATTTT. It codes for CATSRGSSQPQHF. Filled out from reference TRBV15 and TRBJ1-5, the complete variable domain reads DAMVIQNPRYQVTQFGKPVTLSCSQTLNHNVMYWYQQKSSQAPKLLFHYYDKDFNNEADTPDNFQSRRPNTSFCFLDIRSPGLGDTAMYLCATSRGSSQPQHFGDGTRLSIL.

This clonotype has a count of ten or more. The J gene is TRBJ1-4, the V gene TRBV9; D remains ambiguous. The V end lost 3 bases, the J end lost 4 bases, and 16 bases lay between the germline ends. The CDR3 sequence is 16 residues long. The germline V gene encodes CDR1 SGDLS and CDR2 YYNGEE. CDR3 loop: CASSAGPSESNEKLFF. CDR3 bases: TGTGCCAGCAGCGCAGGCCCCTCGGAGAGTAATGAAAAACTGTTTTTT.

This clonotype came up a few times. The genes are TRBV29-1 and TRBJ2-7, with TRBD1 matching over 7 bases. The V and J ends lost 7 bases and 6 bases, in that order; junction bases with no gene match: 12. The CDR3 consists of 13 residues. Germline V gene sequence: CDR1 SQVTM, CDR2 ANQGSEA. The CDR3 DNA sequence: TGCAGCGCCGAGGGACAGCTTCTAGGCGAGCAGTACTTC. It yields the protein CSAEGQLLGEQYF.

Worth noting for this clonotype: A read error may explain this, as a much larger clone is one base away. This CDR3 is missing its conserved last phenylalanine or tryptophan, likely due to a read error. The rearrangement uses TRBV12-3 or TRBV12-4 and TRBJ2-7, with 9 bases that match TRBD2. V was clipped by 2 bases and J by 5 bases; unmatched bases: 4. The CDR3 consists of 14 residues. CDR3 sequence reads: CASSLISGSHEQYL. CDR3 DNA sequence: TGTGCCAGCAGTTTAATTAGCGGGAGTCACGAGCAGTACCTC.